Reported below is one T cell receptor beta chain. The antigen this receptor binds is unknown. Base qualities are not provided; no much larger clone lies one nucleotide away. Its CDR3 holds 15 amino acids, cysteine through phenylalanine. CDR3 DNA is the only sequence kept; it has 45 bases, read in frame from the first base. The germline V gene (reference sequence) sets CDR1 to LNHDA and CDR2 to SQIVND. The trim is 3 bases for V and 2 bases for J, with a gap of 13 bases between the germline ends. The data derive from a study of memory CD4+ T cells and cytomegalovirus serostatus (dated by TCRdb to about 2019). Broadly, across the study: A total of about 35 healthy Belgian adults, of whom 9 were CMV seropositive and about 24 were CMV seronegative, were included in the cohort. To replicate a published TCR-based CMV serostatus classifier, the researchers sequenced the CD4+ memory TCRbeta repertoires of a Belgian cohort whose cytomegalovirus serostatus was known. Summary of the overall study and its limitations: A median bootstrapped AUC of almost 0.96 with a 95% CI of 0.76-1.00 was achieved on the Belgian cohort by the original-framework classifier. Of around 160 previously reported CMV-associated TCRbeta sequences, 55 to 75 appeared in the CD4+ memory repertoires, each in one to five individuals. The results were interpreted as suggesting that the CMV-associated TCR signature is largely present in the CD4+ memory repertoire. CMV serostatus prediction reached a median bootstrapped AUC of 0.95 with the original framework and 0.85 to 0.91 with a US-trained random forest. Only CD4+CD45RO+ memory cells were sequenced, in contrast to the original study, in which naive and memory CD4+ and CD8+ populations were covered.

A FACSAria II was used to sort memory CD4+ T cells, defined as single viable CD3+CD4+CD8-CD45RO+ cells. CMV serostatus was determined using a Roche Elecsys assay that detects serum IgG against CMV pp150, pp28, p38 and p52. After thawing, total CD4+ T cells were enriched by positive selection with CD4 magnetic microbeads. The samples came from a separate study whose specific focus was interrogating the CD4+ T cell memory repertoire. Peripheral blood mononuclear cells were isolated and cryopreserved according to standard operating procedures, and serum was kept at -80 degrees C. The staining relied on CD3-PerCP (BW264/56), CD4-APC (RPA-T4), CD45RO-PE (UCHT1) and CD8-Pacific Orange (3B5) antibodies, and Sytox blue was used to exclude non-viable cells. The Quick-DNA Microprep Kit was used to extract genomic DNA from the sorted cells. TCRbeta DNA was amplified with the immunoSEQ hsTCRbeta kit following the manufacturer's protocol. TCRbeta libraries were sequenced on an Illumina MiSeq instrument. The paper's data handling went like this. Following removal of out-of-frame sequences, some 2 million distinct TCRbeta sequences were retained, with an average of roughly 71,000 per individual. Each individual was scored by the count of around 160 previously reported CMV-associated TCRbeta sequences and the total productive distinct TCRbeta count. A beta-binomial model was reimplemented in Python, and scikit-learn random forests with default parameters were trained on data from the US cohort. Classifier performance on the Belgian cohort was reported as the median AUC with percentile confidence intervals calculated over 10,000 bootstrap iterations. Entries here come from immuneACCESS through TCRdb and include only in-frame sequences with V and J called. Some clones fail to appear in such tables; in the studies checked, an unresolved V gene covers under half of the shortfall, and the cause of the remainder is unknown. V, J and clone size derive from that table, while D and trimming were established from the DNA sequence. The sample records about 56,000 clones, around 80% of which are singletons. The ten largest clones capture around 0.43% of the sample.

The sample consisted of memory CD4+ T cells from blood. The sequence came from an adult in good health and CMV-seronegative. The V and J segments used are TRBV19 and TRBJ1-2; the D gene remains uncertain. The CDR3 is CASSMTWTGNYGYTF. The DNA sequence follows: TGTGCCAGTAGTATGACTTGGACGGGGAACTATGGCTACACCTTC.